This is a list of T cell receptor beta chains from one sample in a study of CD8 T cells in Susac syndrome. In TCRdb, the immunoSEQ multiplex PCR reads were re-called with MiXCR into one record per CDR3 protein. Here the sample spans under 200,000 distinct CDR3 sequences, 95% to 97% being singletons. The sample consisted of CD4+ T cells from PBMCs. The receptors were sampled from a human donor with Susac syndrome. Each CDR3 is given without its conserved first and last residue.

V	J	CDR3
TRBV7-9	TRBJ2-1	ATSPGRNEQF
TRBV30	TRBJ2-3	AWMGEVAQY
TRBV7-2	TRBJ2-5	ASSSEGGAGTQY
TRBV9	TRBJ2-1	ASSPQGQRMEQF
TRBV18	TRBJ2-1	ASSPTTSSEQF
TRBV2	TRBJ2-5	ASDGAGGGKTQY
TRBV29-1	TRBJ1-2	SVREPGLASYT
TRBV20-1	TRBJ1-5	SAVGRGAASNQPQH
TRBV28	TRBJ1-2	ASSAPYRTGENYGYT
TRBV28	TRBJ2-1	ASTDRVTSNEQF
TRBV30	TRBJ2-1	AWSRRGSYNEQF
TRBV28	TRBJ2-7	ASSSFTHTSEQY
TRBV5-6	TRBJ1-1	ASSSGQGRLMNTEAF
TRBV28	TRBJ1-1	ASSLRQAMGTEAF
TRBV20-1	TRBJ1-2	SARVEGNYGYT
TRBV5-1	TRBJ1-2	ASSPTGPGYT
TRBV28	TRBJ1-5	ASSSSPGQGADQPQH
TRBV24-1	TRBJ2-1	ATSRASGSHEQF
TRBV12-3/TRBV12-4	TRBJ2-7	ASSSARTQQY
TRBV30	TRBJ1-5	AWSGKGLNNQPQH
TRBV4-2	TRBJ1-1	ASSQDGPGLGVKSEAF
TRBV30	TRBJ2-5	AWSSRGLAFQETQY
TRBV27	TRBJ1-1	ASRDSGATEAF
TRBV28	TRBJ2-2	ASSPQGADTGELF
TRBV28	TRBJ1-4	ASSPMTGLNEKLF
TRBV20-1	TRBJ2-1	SALNLAGNYNEQF
TRBV20-1	TRBJ1-2	SARVPRGAYGYT
TRBV20-1	TRBJ1-2	SSWDFGYGYT
TRBV29-1	TRBJ2-7	SATTPPLDEQY
TRBV4-3	TRBJ2-2	ASSQDTWGNTGELF
TRBV28	TRBJ2-1	ASSLDVYNEQF
TRBV28	TRBJ2-3	ASKVAGGRTDTQY
TRBV7-3	TRBJ1-2	ASSLWPGGGGYT
TRBV20-1	TRBJ1-5	STSQGAPNQPQH
TRBV4-3	TRBJ2-3	ASSQAAVSSTDTQY
TRBV20-1	TRBJ2-5	SARGLVQETQY
TRBV30	TRBJ2-6	AWSTPGLAGSGANVLT
TRBV9	TRBJ1-6	ASSGGIRNSPLH
TRBV29-1	TRBJ2-7	SVEGQTYEQY
TRBV6-1	TRBJ1-6	ASSAGGIGTNSPLH
TRBV30	TRBJ2-2	AWSSDGGSVIGELF
TRBV6-5	TRBJ2-7	ASSYSRDSTYEQY
TRBV5-1	TRBJ1-2	ASSPGQGAGYT
TRBV15	TRBJ1-1	ATGKDLNTEAF
TRBV30	TRBJ2-1	AFQRQGLGNEQF
TRBV9	TRBJ1-1	ASSDGRNRLNTEAF
TRBV12-3/TRBV12-4	TRBJ2-7	ASSFRGQAYEQY
TRBV6-5	TRBJ1-2	ASSYFSRGNYGYT
TRBV28	TRBJ2-5	ASRGWRSQETQY
TRBV29-1	TRBJ1-1	SVEGGPGTEAF
TRBV30	TRBJ1-1	AWLQGTEAF
TRBV5-4	TRBJ2-3	ASSLTRVDTQY
TRBV29-1	TRBJ2-7	SVVRTGAYEQY
TRBV5-1	TRBJ2-4	ASSLGAVPGGSDIQY
TRBV6-1	TRBJ2-5	ASSEYPGPGETQY
TRBV5-6	TRBJ2-3	ASSFRGTGTDTQY
TRBV10-3	TRBJ1-1	AIRTGQLEAF
TRBV29-1	TRBJ1-1	SALQNRAIGAF
TRBV3-1	TRBJ2-5	ASSQDRSFGGLETQY